The next 14 T cell receptor beta chains were all read from a single sample in a study of blood T cell repertoires in COVID-19. Profiled with immunoSEQ multiplex PCR; TCRdb holds only in-frame clones, not every one. Of 170,000 or so clones in the sample, approximately 88% were seen once. The sequenced material came from peripheral blood. The receptor set was obtained from a man younger than 35 with active or convalescent COVID-19.

V gene TRBV7-2 combines with J gene TRBJ2-7; D not resolved. V shed 1 base and J shed 3 bases, with 10 bases lying between them. This CDR3 contains 14 residues. The germline V gene has CDR1 SGHTA and CDR2 FQGNSA. Written as DNA, the CDR3 is TGTGCCAGCAGCTTAGAAGCTGGCGGCTACGAGCAGTACTTC. Translating it yields CASSLEAGGYEQYF. The full variable domain, its missing parts supplied by reference TRBV7-2 and TRBJ2-7, is GAGVSQSPSNKVTEKGKDVELRCDPISGHTALYWYRQSLGQGLEFLIYFQGNSAPDKSGLPSDRFSAERTGGSVSTLTIQRTQQEDSAVYLCASSLEAGGYEQYFGPGTRLTVT.

This clone turned up a few times. This chain connects TRBV2 to TRBJ2-3; 7 positions match TRBD1. The CDR3 length is 14 residues. V shed 9 bases, J shed 7 bases, and the junction held 13 bases outside the gene matches. The germline V gene encodes CDR1 SNHLY and CDR2 FYNNEI. The CDR3 spells CARDEGAGLYTQYF. The CDR3 nucleotides read TGTGCCAGGGATGAGGGGGCTGGATTGTATACGCAGTATTTT.

The V gene is TRBV11-2, the J gene TRBJ2-2, with 7 bases aligning to TRBD2. Germline CDR1 and CDR2: SGHAT and FQNNGV. This CDR3 has 15 residues. J lost 0 bases, V lost 6 bases, and 4 bases had no gene match. CDR3 sequence: CASSFSGANTGELFF. CDR3 DNA sequence: TGTGCCAGCAGTTTCAGCGGGGCGAACACCGGGGAGCTGTTTTTT.

This chain links TRBV5-1 with TRBJ2-3; 15 positions agree with TRBD2. Germline V gene sequence: CDR1 SGHRS, CDR2 YFSETQ. Trimming cost V 4 bases and J 4 bases; bases outside gene matches: 10. This CDR3 has 18 residues. The CDR3 bases are TGCGCCAGCAGCCGGGGGACTAGCGGGGGGATCTTACCAGATACGCAGTATTTT. Its protein is CASSRGTSGGILPDTQYF.

This chain uses TRBV9 with TRBJ1-4, with D possibly matching TRBD1 (5 bases). V lost 7 bases to trimming and J lost 10 bases, with 23 bases between them. Germline V lookup: CDR1 SGDLS, CDR2 YYNGEE. This CDR3 is built from 15 residues. The CDR3 DNA is TGTGCCAGCTCCTTAGATTTTAGGGGTGGCGGAAAACTGTTTTTT. Protein product: CASSLDFRGGGKLFF.

The chain links TRBV29-1 to TRBJ2-7, with 7 bases aligning to TRBD1. Looked up from germline, CDR1 is SQVTM and CDR2 is ANQGSEA. Trimming at V came to 6 bases and at J to 3 bases, leaving 2 bases not matched to a gene. The CDR3 length is 11 residues. The CDR3 coding sequence is TGCAGCGTGAGGGACAGCTACGAGCAGTACTTC. It codes for CSVRDSYEQYF.

This clone was recorded only once. J is TRBJ2-7 and V is TRBV11-2; possible D gene TRBD1, 5 bases. V was shortened by 5 bases and J by 8 bases, with 10 bases between the two germline ends. CDR1 is SGHAT and CDR2 is FQNNGV in the germline V gene. CDR3 length: 11 amino acids. This chain's CDR3 is CASSTQGKQYF. In DNA, the CDR3 is TGTGCCAGCAGCACCCAGGGAAAGCAGTACTTC. Using reference TRBV11-2 and TRBJ2-7 for the parts outside the CDR3, the full variable domain is EAGVAQSPRYKIIEKRQSVAFWCNPISGHATLYWYQQILGQGPKLLIQFQNNGVVDDSQLPKDRFSAERLKGVDSTLKIQPAKLEDSAVYLCASSTQGKQYFGPGTRLTVT.

The chain combines TRBV5-1 with TRBJ2-7; D not resolved. Germline CDR1 is SGHRS and CDR2 is YFSETQ. V was shortened by 4 bases and J by 0 bases, with 11 bases between the two germline ends. This CDR3 region has 14 residues. The CDR3 region has the DNA TGCGCCAGCAGCCCGGTAAGCTCCTCCTACGAGCAGTACTTC. As protein: CASSPVSSSYEQYF.

This clone came up once. This chain joins TRBV5-1 and TRBJ1-2; 8 positions agree with TRBD1. Unmatched junction bases numbered 7, after V lost 4 bases and J lost 2 bases. There are 15 residues in the CDR3. Germline loops: CDR1 SGHRS, CDR2 YFSETQ. In nucleotides, the CDR3 is TGCGCCAGCAGCGCCGGGACAGGTCCCAACTATGGCTACACCTTC. Its translation is CASSAGTGPNYGYTF.

The chain carries TRBV28 and TRBJ1-5; 8 nucleotides align to TRBD1. The germline CDR1 and CDR2 sequences are MDHEN and SYDVKM. The length of the CDR3 is 12 residues. V shed 8 bases, J shed 5 bases, and the junction held 2 bases outside the gene matches. In DNA, the CDR3 is TGTGCCAGCCGACAGGGGTATCAGCCCCAGCATTTT. Amino acids: CASRQGYQPQHF.

This chain connects TRBV6-5 to TRBJ2-7, with D maybe TRBD2 (5 bases). Per the germline V gene, CDR1 is MNHEY and CDR2 is SVGAGI. The CDR3 totals 13 residues. V lost 4 bases, J lost 4 bases, and 11 bases lay in between. The CDR3 nucleotides are TGTGCCAGCAGTTCGGGATCCATTTACGAGCAGTACTTC. It specifies CASSSGSIYEQYF.

The CDR3 sequence: CASSPTGTGGHGYTF. The CDR3 bases are TGTGCCAGCAGCCCAACTGGGACAGGGGGCCATGGCTACACCTTC. The genes are TRBV6-5 and TRBJ1-2; 12 bases are shared with TRBD1. Germline lookup yields CDR1 MNHEY and CDR2 SVGAGI. The length of the CDR3 is 15 residues. The V and J ends lost 6 bases and 6 bases, in that order; junction bases with no gene match: 8.

The chain carries TRBV7-8 and TRBJ1-1; 9 bases align to TRBD1. CDR3 length: 14 amino acids. CDR1 is SGHVS and CDR2 is FQNEAQ in the germline V gene. The ends lost 5 bases at V and 4 bases at J; junction bases unmatched: 5. The CDR3 protein is CASSARDRVTEAFF. The DNA for the CDR3 is TGTGCCAGCAGCGCCCGGGACAGGGTCACTGAAGCTTTCTTT.

This chain links TRBV6-5 with TRBJ1-2; D may be TRBD1 (6 bases). The germline V gene has CDR1 MNHEY and CDR2 SVGAGI. The CDR3 totals 12 residues. Trimming took off 2 bases at V and 9 bases at J, with 10 bases between the two ends. CDR3 bases: TGTGCCAGCAGTTACAACAGGGCACGCTACACCTTC. Protein sequence: CASSYNRARYTF.